This T cell receptor beta chain came from a study of identical twins' blood T cells. Study in general: Around 12 libraries, six alpha and six beta, gave approximately 50 million reads.

Remarks on this clonotype: Antigen specificity is unknown.

Germline V gene data show CDR1 as SGHTA and CDR2 as FQGNSA. The V end was cut by 4 bases, the J end by 5 bases, with 12 bases between. This CDR3 is 14 amino acids long. Study-level results: Twins shared more top CDR3 clonotypes than unrelated donors did. Shared CDR3 clonotype counts tracked mainly the product of cloneset sizes.

Both ends of each TCR cDNA library bore sample-specific barcodes. Via MiXCR, TCRdb re-called the 5' RACE reads, giving one row per CDR3 protein. The table has fewer than 450,000 distinct CDR3 sequences, roughly 28% seen once. Sequencing was done on a sample of PBMCs. The TCR originated in a woman aged 18-49 years in good health. The chain combines TRBV7-2 with TRBJ1-5, with TRBD1 as a possible D gene (6 bases). CDR3 loop: CASSSPDSYQPQHF. In DNA, the CDR3 is TGTGCCAGCAGCTCCCCGGACAGCTATCAGCCCCAGCATTTT.